What follows is one TCR beta chain and its context. The record originates from a study of blood T cell repertoires in COVID-19. About the study: The study drew acute and convalescent COVID-19 samples from the United States, Italy and Spain. The analysed material was cDNA or gDNA that came from T cells, B-cell-depleted T cells, or PBMCs.

In the authors' workflow: Amplification of reference gene primers was used by the study to estimate nucleated cell counts. Libraries were prepared by immunoSEQ multiplex PCR; TCRdb keeps only in-frame clonotypes and omits some of them. V, J and clone size derive from that table, while D and trimming were established from the DNA sequence. The data show over 400,000 clones, with 75% to 90% seen just once and approximately 2.9% held by the top ten. Germline trimming cut 3 bases from V and 11 bases from J; bases unmatched to any gene: 16. The V gene's germline CDR1 is GTSNPN and CDR2 SVGIG (reference sequence). This CDR3 is built from 15 residues.

The sequenced material came from peripheral blood. The chain has TRBV30 and TRBJ2-1, with 7 bases aligning to TRBD2. This TCR derives from a human donor in a cohort sampled during active COVID-19. The DNA for the CDR3 is TGTGCCTGGAGGGCCCTAGCGGCCACCTATCAGCAGCAGTTCTTC. It specifies CAWRALAATYQQQFF.